These 21 T cell receptor beta chains were sequenced from one sample in a study of radiotherapy plus CTLA-4 blockade in lung cancer (dated by TCRdb to the late 2010s). Libraries were built with the immunoSEQ multiplex PCR assay. This immuneACCESS table, as held by TCRdb, lists in-frame sequences with V and J called but not all clones. Of the missing ones, under half trace to an unresolved V gene in checked studies; the others have no known cause. Present in this sample are just over 60,000 clones, 70% to 80% of which were seen just once. 4% to 5% of the sample is held by the ten biggest clonotypes. This sample comprised peripheral blood, obtained from a patient treated with radiotherapy plus ipilimumab. These receptor sequences come from a human donor with non-small cell lung cancer who had a complete response to radiotherapy plus ipilimumab.

This clone was seen a handful of times. This chain links TRBV18 with TRBJ2-2; D is unclear. CDR3 length equals 16 residues. Looked up from germline, CDR1 is KGHSH and CDR2 is LQKENI. The ends were cut back, 0 bases at V and 2 bases at J, with 10 bases in the middle. CDR3 sequence: CASSPPVPGNTGELFF. CDR3 coding DNA: TGTGCCAGCTCACCACCCGTACCGGGCAACACCGGGGAGCTGTTTTTT.

The rearrangement joins TRBV9 to TRBJ2-7, with TRBD2 as a possible D gene (5 bases). Between the trimmed V and J ends, which lost 3 bases and 5 bases, there was a span of 15 bases. This CDR3 is built from 14 residues. CDR1 and CDR2 (germline): SGDLS, YYNGEE. This CDR3 is CASSALERGDEQYF. For the CDR3, the DNA is TGTGCCAGCAGCGCCCTGGAACGGGGAGACGAGCAGTACTTC.

The CDR3 here is CASSADRDRAEAFF. The CDR3 bases are TGCGCCAGCAGCGCGGACCGGGACAGGGCTGAAGCTTTCTTT. The V and J genes are TRBV5-1 and TRBJ1-1, with 9 nucleotides matching TRBD1. V was pared by 4 bases and J by 6 bases, with 7 bases of the junction left unmatched. The germline V gene encodes CDR1 SGHRS and CDR2 YFSETQ. This CDR3 comprises 14 residues.

The CDR3 DNA reads as TGTGCCTGGAGTGTCCCCGCGGGGAGAACTGAAGCTTTCTTT. This sequence encodes CAWSVPAGRTEAFF. The rearrangement joins TRBV30 to TRBJ1-1, with D unclear. CDR1 and CDR2 (germline): GTSNPN, SVGIG (reference sequence). The CDR3 covers 14 residues. With 0 bases removed from V and 5 bases from J, the gap between germline ends came to 13 bases.

V is TRBV18 and J is TRBJ2-1, with 7 bases matching TRBD1. The CDR3 is made up of 15 amino acids. CDR1 and CDR2 from the germline V gene are KGHSH and LQKENI. J gave up 5 bases and V 0 bases, and 4 bases lay outside the gene matches. The CDR3 spells CASSPPGQTDNEQFF. DNA for the CDR3: TGTGCCAGCTCACCACCGGGACAGACCGACAATGAGCAGTTCTTC.

About this clone itself: A junction boundary mismatches the germline segment, possibly from a read error. The gene calls are TRBV7-7 and TRBJ2-2, with D possibly TRBD1 on 6 matching bases. CDR3 length: 15 residues. Germline V gene data show CDR1 as SSHAT and CDR2 as FNYEAQ (reference sequence). CDR3 nucleotides: TGTGCTAGCAGCGTTAGCGCAGGGGACACCGGGGAGCTGTTTTTT. This encodes CASSVSAGDTGELFF.

The chain uses TRBV7-9 and TRBJ2-6; D tentatively fits TRBD1 or TRBD2 (5 bases each). Germline CDR1 SEHNR, CDR2 FQNEAQ (reference sequence). This CDR3 contains 16 residues. Trimming removed 5 bases at V and 2 bases at J, with 13 bases between. The CDR3 loop reads CASSVLRGAGANVLTF. In DNA form, the CDR3 reads TGTGCCAGCAGCGTTTTGAGAGGGGCTGGGGCCAACGTCCTGACTTTC. The variable domain in full, completed from reference TRBV7-9 and TRBJ2-6, reads DTGVSQNPRHKITKRGQNVTFRCDPISEHNRLYWYRQTLGQGPEFLTYFQNEAQLEKSRLLSDRFSAERPKGSFSTLEIQRTEQGDSAMYLCASSVLRGAGANVLTFGAGSRLTVL.

Comment on this clone: Within the sample, other DNA sequences also encode this same CDR3. J is TRBJ2-5 and V is TRBV6-5, with D possibly TRBD1 on 5 matching bases. Germline CDR1 MNHEY, CDR2 SVGAGI. Trimming left V 2 bases short and J 5 bases short, with 12 bases between. The CDR3 has 14 residues. CDR3 region: CASSYRGPRETQYF. The CDR3 DNA follows: TGTGCCAGCAGTTACAGGGGCCCTAGGGAGACCCAGTACTTC.

Of note for this clone: A junction end diverges from the germline sequence, so it may reflect a read error. The chain has TRBV18 and TRBJ2-6; D is possibly TRBD1 (6 bases). Looked up from germline, CDR1 is KGHSH and CDR2 is LQKENI. The CDR3 covers 13 residues. The CDR3 nucleotides are TGTGCCAGCTCAACGTTCGTTGACAGGCTGCTTTCTTTC. This encodes CASSTFVDRLLSF.

By sample share, this clone is medium-sized. The CDR3, as DNA: TGTGCCAGCGTCTCGGGACGGATAGACTCCTACGAGCAGTACTTC. Amino acids: CASVSGRIDSYEQYF. V usage is TRBV6-5 and J usage is TRBJ2-7; D possibly matches TRBD1 or TRBD2 (5 bases each). Germline V gene lookup returns CDR1 MNHEY and CDR2 SVGAGI. V lost 8 bases to trimming and J lost 0 bases, with 17 bases between them. The CDR3 is 15 residues long.

The gene calls are TRBV4-1 and TRBJ2-7, with TRBD1 matching 8 bases. This CDR3 has 15 residues. Germline V gene lookup returns CDR1 MGHRA and CDR2 YSYEKL. V lost 4 bases to trimming and J lost 5 bases; unmatched junction nucleotides: 10. CDR3 DNA: TGCGCCAGCAGCCTTAGACCGGGACAGGTCCACGAGCAGTACTTC. It is translated as CASSLRPGQVHEQYF.

This chain links TRBV5-4 with TRBJ1-4; TRBD1 aligns across 7 bases. The CDR3 is 15 residues long. Trimming at V came to 0 bases and at J to 6 bases, leaving 5 bases not matched to a gene. Germline V gives CDR1 SGHNT, CDR2 YYREEE (reference sequence). The CDR3 protein is CASSLGGRGDEKLFF. The CDR3 region has the DNA TGTGCCAGCAGCTTGGGTGGCAGGGGGGATGAAAAACTGTTTTTT.

The chain links TRBV28 to TRBJ2-3, with 8 bases fitting TRBD2. The CDR3 is made up of 14 amino acids. V shed 10 bases, J shed 1 base, and the junction held 7 bases outside the gene matches. Germline assignment: CDR1 MDHEN and CDR2 SYDVKM. The CDR3 bases are TGTGCCACCAACCCAGCGGGGGGCACAGATACGCAGTATTTT. Amino acid sequence: CATNPAGGTDTQYF.

The chain recombines TRBV7-9 with TRBJ1-5, with TRBD1 matching over 8 bases. The CDR3 loop spans 14 amino acids. Germline lookup yields CDR1 SEHNR and CDR2 FQNEAQ (reference sequence). After removal of 4 bases from V and 2 bases from J, the junction contained 1 base not matched to a gene. DNA for the CDR3: TGTGCCAGCAGCTCACAGGGGGGCAATCAGCCCCAGCATTTT. Its protein product is CASSSQGGNQPQHF. Filled out from reference TRBV7-9 and TRBJ1-5, the complete variable domain reads DTGVSQNPRHKITKRGQNVTFRCDPISEHNRLYWYRQTLGQGPEFLTYFQNEAQLEKSRLLSDRFSAERPKGSFSTLEIQRTEQGDSAMYLCASSSQGGNQPQHFGDGTRLSIL.

This clone was seen a single time. This chain uses TRBV30 with TRBJ1-4, with TRBD1 as a possible D gene (6 bases). In germline, CDR1 is GTSNPN, CDR2 SVGIG (reference sequence). The CDR3 totals 14 residues. Trimming stripped 0 bases from V and 8 bases from J, with 13 bases between. This CDR3 is CAWSVGGAREKLFF. CDR3 in DNA: TGTGCCTGGAGTGTAGGGGGGGCACGGGAAAAACTGTTTTTT.

The CDR3 DNA reads TGCGCCAGCAGCTGGGGGGAGTTGCATTTTGAGACCCAGTACTTC. The encoded protein is CASSWGELHFETQYF. This chain uses TRBV5-1 with TRBJ2-5, with D tentatively TRBD2 (6 bases). V was pared by 3 bases and J by 5 bases, with 17 bases between. CDR3 length: 15 residues. The germline V gene encodes CDR1 SGHRS and CDR2 YFSETQ.

The chain couples TRBV9 to TRBJ2-3; no clear D. CDR3 length: 13 amino acids. V was clipped by 0 bases and J by 1 base, with 3 bases between them. Germline CDR1 SGDLS, CDR2 YYNGEE. Here the CDR3 DNA reads TGTGCCAGCAGCGTAGGAGGCACAGATACGCAGTATTTT. Protein sequence: CASSVGGTDTQYF.

This clone was observed a few times. This sequence joins TRBV6-1 and TRBJ2-5; D might be TRBD1 (6 bases). Trimming removed 3 bases at V and 4 bases at J, with 18 bases between. Germline assignment: CDR1 MNHNS and CDR2 SASEGT. The CDR3 loop spans 16 amino acids. This chain's CDR3 is CASSDGTPRRGETQYF. The CDR3 nucleotides read TGTGCCAGCAGTGACGGGACACCCCGGAGAGGAGAGACCCAGTACTTC.

The rearrangement joins TRBV29-1 to TRBJ2-7; either TRBD1 or TRBD2 may fit D (5 bases each). The germline V and J ends were trimmed by 6 bases and 0 bases, with 18 bases remaining between them. Germline V gene data show CDR1 as SQVTM and CDR2 as ANQGSEA. The CDR3 has 15 amino acids. This CDR3 reads CSVSAQGAISYEQYF. The CDR3 DNA reads TGCAGCGTCTCGGCTCAGGGAGCAATCTCCTACGAGCAGTACTTC.

CDR3: CASSRRQGADEKLFF. The CDR3 DNA reads TGTGCCAGCAGCCGCAGACAGGGCGCTGATGAAAAACTGTTTTTT. The chain has TRBV5-4 and TRBJ1-4; 7 bases map to TRBD1. The CDR3 is made up of 15 amino acids. Germline V CDR1 and CDR2: SGHNT, YYREEE (reference sequence). V shed 4 bases and J 6 bases; nucleotides not matched to a gene: 9.

This sequence joins TRBV19 and TRBJ1-4; D not resolved. This CDR3 comprises 14 residues. Per the germline V gene, CDR1 is LNHDA and CDR2 is SQIVND (reference sequence). V was trimmed by 5 bases and J by 10 bases, leaving 17 bases between them. CDR3 nucleotide sequence: TGTGCCAGTAGTCCTGATACGGGCGGGGTAAAACTGTTTTTT. As protein: CASSPDTGGVKLFF.